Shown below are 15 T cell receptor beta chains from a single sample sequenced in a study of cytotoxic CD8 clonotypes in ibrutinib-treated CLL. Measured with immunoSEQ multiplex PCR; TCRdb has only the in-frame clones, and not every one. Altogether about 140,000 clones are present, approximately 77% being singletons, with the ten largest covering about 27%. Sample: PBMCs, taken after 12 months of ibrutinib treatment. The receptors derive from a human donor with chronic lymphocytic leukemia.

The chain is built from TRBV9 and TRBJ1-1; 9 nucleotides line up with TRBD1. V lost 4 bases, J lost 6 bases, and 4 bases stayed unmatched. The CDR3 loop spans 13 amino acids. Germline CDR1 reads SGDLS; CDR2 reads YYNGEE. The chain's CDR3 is CASSMTGGPEAFF. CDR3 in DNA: TGTGCCAGCAGCATGACAGGGGGTCCTGAAGCTTTCTTT.

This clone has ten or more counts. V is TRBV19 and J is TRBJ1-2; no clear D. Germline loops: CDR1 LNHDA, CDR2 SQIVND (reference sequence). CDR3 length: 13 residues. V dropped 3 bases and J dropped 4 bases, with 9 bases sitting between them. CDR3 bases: TGTGCCAGTAGTATCACCAGACCCTATGGCTACACCTTC. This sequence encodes CASSITRPYGYTF.

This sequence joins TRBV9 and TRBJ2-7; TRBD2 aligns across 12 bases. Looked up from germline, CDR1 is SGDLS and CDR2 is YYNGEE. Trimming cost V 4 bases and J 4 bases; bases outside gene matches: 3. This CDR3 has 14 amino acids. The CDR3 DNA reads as TGTGCCAGCAGCTTGACTAGCGGGAGTTACGAGCAGTACTTC. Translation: CASSLTSGSYEQYF. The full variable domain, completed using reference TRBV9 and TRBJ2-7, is DSGVTQTPKHLITATGQRVTLRCSPRSGDLSVYWYQQSLDQGLQFLIQYYNGEERAKGNILERFSAQQFPDLHSELNLSSLELGDSALYFCASSLTSGSYEQYFGPGTRLTVT.

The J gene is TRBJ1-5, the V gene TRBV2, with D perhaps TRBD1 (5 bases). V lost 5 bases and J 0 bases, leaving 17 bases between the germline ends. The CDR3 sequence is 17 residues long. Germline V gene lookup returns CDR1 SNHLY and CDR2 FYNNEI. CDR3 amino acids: CASSLITGTLSNQPQHF. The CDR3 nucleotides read TGTGCCAGCAGTCTAATCACCGGGACCCTTAGCAATCAGCCCCAGCATTTT.

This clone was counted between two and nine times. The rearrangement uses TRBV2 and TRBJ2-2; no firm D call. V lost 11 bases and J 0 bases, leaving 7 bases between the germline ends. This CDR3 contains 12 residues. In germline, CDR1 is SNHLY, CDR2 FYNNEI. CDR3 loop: CALQSNTGELFF. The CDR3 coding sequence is TGTGCCCTGCAGTCGAACACCGGGGAGCTGTTTTTT.

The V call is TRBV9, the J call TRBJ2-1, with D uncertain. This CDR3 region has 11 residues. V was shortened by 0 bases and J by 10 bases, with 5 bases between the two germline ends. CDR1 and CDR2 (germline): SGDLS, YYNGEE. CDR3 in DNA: TGTGCCAGCAGCGTAGGGAGAGAGCAGTTCTTC. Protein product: CASSVGREQFF.

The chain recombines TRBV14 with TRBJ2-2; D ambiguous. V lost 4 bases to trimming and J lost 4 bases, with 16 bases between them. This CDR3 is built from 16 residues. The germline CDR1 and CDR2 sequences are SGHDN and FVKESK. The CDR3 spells CASSRLGILSTGELFF. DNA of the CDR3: TGTGCCAGCAGCCGCCTAGGGATATTATCCACCGGGGAGCTGTTTTTT.

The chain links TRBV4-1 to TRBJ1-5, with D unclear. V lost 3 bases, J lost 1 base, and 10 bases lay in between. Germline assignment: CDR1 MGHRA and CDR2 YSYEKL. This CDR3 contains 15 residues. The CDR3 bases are TGCGCCAGCAGCCATCGAGGGCTAAGCAATCAGCCCCAGCATTTT. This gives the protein CASSHRGLSNQPQHF.

This CDR3 is CASSLSSLGATFYEQYF. The CDR3 DNA reads TGTGCCAGCAGTTTATCATCCCTTGGAGCTACCTTCTACGAGCAGTACTTC. The rearrangement joins TRBV27 to TRBJ2-7, with D unresolved. Germline V gene data show CDR1 as MNHEY and CDR2 as SMNVEV (reference sequence). The CDR3 extends over 17 amino acids. V was trimmed by 0 bases and J by 3 bases, leaving 18 bases between them.

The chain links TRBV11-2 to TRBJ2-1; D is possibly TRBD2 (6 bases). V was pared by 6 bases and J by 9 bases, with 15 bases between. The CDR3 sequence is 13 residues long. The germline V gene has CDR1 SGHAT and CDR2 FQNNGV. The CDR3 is CASSLAGEVEQFF. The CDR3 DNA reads TGTGCCAGCAGTCTAGCCGGGGAGGTTGAGCAGTTCTTC.

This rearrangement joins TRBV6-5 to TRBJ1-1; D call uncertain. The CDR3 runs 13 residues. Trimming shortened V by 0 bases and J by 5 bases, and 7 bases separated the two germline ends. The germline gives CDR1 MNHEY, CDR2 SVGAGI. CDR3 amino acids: CASSYSTGTEAFF. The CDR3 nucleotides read TGTGCCAGCAGTTACTCGACGGGTACTGAAGCTTTCTTT.

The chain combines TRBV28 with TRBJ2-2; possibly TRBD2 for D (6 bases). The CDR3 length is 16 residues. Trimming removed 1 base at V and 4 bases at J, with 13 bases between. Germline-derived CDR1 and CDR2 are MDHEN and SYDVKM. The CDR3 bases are TGTGCCAGCAGTTTATTCGGCGGGGTGGTCACCGGGGAGCTGTTTTTT. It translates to CASSLFGGVVTGELFF.

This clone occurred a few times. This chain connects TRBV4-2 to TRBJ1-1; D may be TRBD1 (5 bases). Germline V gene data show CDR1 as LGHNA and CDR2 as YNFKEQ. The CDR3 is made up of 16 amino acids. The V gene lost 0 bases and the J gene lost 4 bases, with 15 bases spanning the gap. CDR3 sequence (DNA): TGTGCCAGCAGCCAAGAGGGACGGTGGCTGGGCACTGAAGCTTTCTTT. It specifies CASSQEGRWLGTEAFF.

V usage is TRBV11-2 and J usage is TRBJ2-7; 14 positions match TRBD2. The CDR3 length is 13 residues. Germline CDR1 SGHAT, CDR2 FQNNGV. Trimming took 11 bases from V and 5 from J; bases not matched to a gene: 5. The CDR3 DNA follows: TGTGCCGGCCGACTAGCGGGAGGGAACGAGCAGTACTTC. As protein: CAGRLAGGNEQYF.

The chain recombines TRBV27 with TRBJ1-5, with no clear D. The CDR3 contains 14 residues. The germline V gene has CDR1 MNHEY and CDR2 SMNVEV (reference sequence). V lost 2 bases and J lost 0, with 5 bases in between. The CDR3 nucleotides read TGTGCCAGCAGTTTAGCGTATAGCAATCAGCCCCAGCATTTT. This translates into CASSLAYSNQPQHF.